A selection of T cell receptor beta chains follows, all from one sample in a study of cytomegalovirus exposure and HLA in healthy donors. Clones were sequenced by immunoSEQ multiplex PCR, and TCRdb holds only the in-frame ones, with some missing. The data contain about 100,000 clones, around four fifths of them singletons. The specimen was PBMCs. The origin of the receptors is a woman between 40 and 55 years old in good health and CMV-seronegative. The CDR3 runs from the conserved cysteine through the conserved F or W. The order of the fields is clone size, D gene, V gene, CDR3 protein. A D gene is named only where the DNA matches it firmly. The size entry is marked missing in some rows and otherwise reads once, few, many or a size class.

- | - | TRBV19 | CASSRFRGGTEAFF
- | TRBD2 | TRBV9 | CASNKLGLAGRAGELFF
- | - | TRBV11-3 | CASSLGKGTSAINEQFF
- | - | TRBV13 | CASSPKGGGNYGYTF
- | - | TRBV19 | CASSIGQPSNQPQHF
- | - | TRBV7-8 | CASSLLGGTEAFF
- | - | TRBV18 | CASSPGHPGKTQYF
- | TRBD1 | TRBV5-6 | CASSLVQGDYEQYF
- | TRBD1 | TRBV11-3 | CASSPDRGATYTF
- | TRBD1 | TRBV5-1 | CASSPGQGQETQYF
- | TRBD2 | TRBV19 | CASSFSGSVSYEQYF
- | - | TRBV7-9 | CASSSFGEGRYGYTF
once | - | TRBV28 | CASSLSRYRVPLISPLHF
- | - | TRBV6-1 | CASSERFRTADQPQHF
- | - | TRBV18 | CASSVQQGANYGYTF
- | - | TRBV19 | CASRPGSALVQPQHF
- | - | TRBV4-3 | CASSRAVAAFAPDTQYF
once | - | TRBV7-3 | CASSSGGGPDEQYF
- | TRBD1 | TRBV6-5 | CASSPGQATDTQYF
- | - | TRBV28 | CASISRDRYEQYF
- | TRBD2 | TRBV27 | CASSILAGGPADTQYF
- | - | TRBV28 | CASSFTQAYEQYF
- | TRBD2 | TRBV28 | CASSLAAGGSYEQYF
- | TRBD2 | TRBV4-2 | CASSQGPSGRIADTQYF
few | - | TRBV5-1 | CASRETIGEEKLFF
- | TRBD2 | TRBV19 | CASTPGLADIKNIQYF
- | - | TRBV1 | CTSSQDKKVQGRGSYEQYF
- | TRBD1 | TRBV7-2 | CASSYNRGTEAFF
- | TRBD1 | TRBV19 | CASSPRTGEYQPQHF
- | - | TRBV21-1 | CAQNTSYNEQFF
- | TRBD1 | TRBV7-3 | CASSLDRAGNEQFF
- | - | TRBV9 | CASSVVAGAGEAFF
once | - | TRBV9 | CASSVAGNTEAFF
- | TRBD1 | TRBV11-2 | CASSLLGQGAYNEQFF
- | TRBD2 | TRBV7-2 | CASSLSGGGLSDKNIQYF
- | TRBD2 | TRBV5-1 | CASRLAGGNPYNEQFF
few | TRBD1 | TRBV2 | CASSSSGTGQGGYTF
- | TRBD1 | TRBV28 | CASRQGGGSNQPQHF
- | TRBD1 | TRBV9 | CASRKTGTDTGELFF
- | - | TRBV4-3 | CASSPTLAPGADTQYF